The 32 T cell receptor beta chains below come from one sample, sequenced in a study of OX40 agonist ivuxolimab in advanced cancers. Profiled with immunoSEQ multiplex PCR; TCRdb holds only in-frame clones, not every one. The table has 10,000 to 13,000 clones, roughly four fifths seen once. The sample consisted of CD4+ or CD8+ T cells sorted from blood, taken in a trial of the OX40 agonist ivuxolimab. These TCRs come from an adult with an advanced solid tumor such as melanoma, head and neck, liver or kidney cancer.

V gene TRBV7-6 combines with J gene TRBJ1-4, with D hard to call. V was pared by 2 bases and J by 8 bases, with 15 bases between. CDR3 length equals 15 residues. Germline V CDR1 and CDR2: SGHVS, FNYEAQ. The CDR3 DNA reads TGTGCCAGCAGCTTAACCGGGCCCCCGGAAGAAAAACTGTTTTTT. It specifies CASSLTGPPEEKLFF.

The chain employs TRBV6-1 and TRBJ1-1; D not certain. CDR1 and CDR2 (germline): MNHNS, SASEGT. The ends were cut back, 3 bases at V and 1 base at J, with 12 bases in the middle. The CDR3 runs to 15 residues. As DNA, the CDR3 is TGTGCCAGCAGTGAGGTCCTCTCGTGGAACACTGAAGCTTTCTTT. It translates to CASSEVLSWNTEAFF.

CDR3 DNA: TGCGCCAGCAGCTTGAGATTAACTAGCGGGACGATATACTACGAGCAGTACTTC. Translated, it gives CASSLRLTSGTIYYEQYF. The chain recombines TRBV5-1 with TRBJ2-7, with 10 bases aligning to TRBD2. Germline-derived CDR1 and CDR2 are SGHRS and YFSETQ. This CDR3 has 18 residues. With V trimmed by 1 base and J by 3 bases, 13 bases remained unmatched.

This chain uses TRBV7-9 with TRBJ1-4; 8 bases are a match to TRBD1. This CDR3 region has 14 residues. V trimming: 3 bases; J trimming: 6 bases; junction bases outside the gene matches: 3. From germline, CDR1 is SEHNR and CDR2 FQNEAQ (reference sequence). The CDR3 sequence: CASSFSGGDEKLFF. CDR3 nucleotide sequence: TGTGCCAGCAGCTTTTCAGGGGGCGATGAAAAACTGTTTTTT.

V is TRBV27 and J is TRBJ1-5, with 8 bases fitting TRBD1. V dropped 1 base and J dropped 2; count of bases not matched to a gene: 7. CDR3 length: 17 amino acids. The V gene's germline CDR1 is MNHEY and CDR2 SMNVEV (reference sequence). The DNA for the CDR3 is TGTGCCAGCAGTTTATGGGCAGGGGGCGGGGGCAATCAGCCCCAGCATTTT. It translates to CASSLWAGGGGNQPQHF.

V is TRBV28 and J is TRBJ2-1; TRBD2 matches at 11 bases. This CDR3 spans 15 amino acids. The germline V gene encodes CDR1 MDHEN and CDR2 SYDVKM. Trimming took 3 bases from V and 9 from J; bases not matched to a gene: 7. The CDR3 loop reads CASSFNSGRDSEQFF. DNA of the CDR3: TGTGCCAGCAGTTTCAATAGCGGGAGGGACAGTGAGCAGTTCTTC.

The CDR3 loop is CASSFAGTTGNTIYF. CDR3 DNA sequence: TGTGCCAGCAGCTTTGCTGGGACAACTGGAAACACCATATATTTT. The gene calls are TRBV5-5 and TRBJ1-3, with D possibly TRBD1 on 6 matching bases. V dropped 2 bases and J dropped 2 bases, with 11 bases sitting between them. Germline V gives CDR1 SGHKS, CDR2 YYEKEE (reference sequence). The CDR3 length is 15 residues. The full variable domain, its missing parts supplied by reference TRBV5-5 and TRBJ1-3, is DAGVTQSPTHLIKTRGQQVTLRCSPISGHKSVSWYQQVLGQGPQFIFQYYEKEERGRGNFPDRFSARQFPNYSSELNVNALLLGDSALYLCASSFAGTTGNTIYFGEGSWLTVV.

V usage is TRBV28 and J usage is TRBJ2-1; TRBD2 matches at 9 bases. The ends lost 2 bases at V and 3 bases at J; junction bases unmatched: 2. The CDR3 runs 15 residues. Germline values: CDR1 MDHEN, CDR2 SYDVKM. For the CDR3, the DNA is TGTGCCAGCAGTTTAGAGCGGGAGGACTACAATGAGCAGTTCTTC. This codes for CASSLEREDYNEQFF.

This clone was picked up a small number of times. The chain joins TRBV6-5 to TRBJ2-1, with unresolved D. The CDR3 runs 14 residues. Germline V lookup: CDR1 MNHEY, CDR2 SVGAGI. The V end lost 5 bases, the J end lost 5 bases, and 13 bases lay between the germline ends. Here the CDR3 reads CASSPLGIHNEQFF. Here the CDR3 DNA reads TGTGCCAGCAGTCCCTTAGGGATCCACAATGAGCAGTTCTTC.

The chain has TRBV9 and TRBJ2-3; TRBD2 matches 10 bases. The CDR3 contains 15 residues. Germline CDR1 and CDR2: SGDLS and YYNGEE. V trimming: 2 bases; J trimming: 6 bases; junction bases outside the gene matches: 6. The CDR3, as DNA: TGTGCCAGCAGCGTTGGGACTAGCGAACCGGATACGCAGTATTTT. Protein: CASSVGTSEPDTQYF.

This clone has just a few counts. The rearrangement uses TRBV11-2 and TRBJ2-5; D assignment may be TRBD1 or TRBD2 (6 bases each). V dropped 7 bases and J dropped 5 bases, with 17 bases sitting between them. The CDR3 is made up of 14 amino acids. Germline values: CDR1 SGHAT, CDR2 FQNNGV. The CDR3 DNA reads TGTGCCAGCAAACGGCTGGGGGGCGCGGAGACCCAGTACTTC. It yields the protein CASKRLGGAETQYF.

This chain links TRBV10-1 with TRBJ1-1; D uncertain. V lost 1 base and J lost 6, with 9 bases in between. CDR1 is WNHNN and CDR2 is SYGVQD in the germline V gene (reference sequence). This CDR3 is 13 amino acids long. CDR3 region: CASSELRASEAFF. CDR3 nucleotides: TGCGCCAGCAGTGAGTTAAGGGCCTCTGAAGCTTTCTTT.

The chain couples TRBV6-5 to TRBJ1-4; 9 positions match TRBD1. This CDR3 spans 14 amino acids. Germline V CDR1 and CDR2: MNHEY, SVGAGI. J was trimmed by 8 bases and V by 4 bases; bases with no gene match: 5. CDR3 region: CASSWTGEGEKLFF. The CDR3 DNA sequence: TGTGCCAGCAGTTGGACAGGGGAAGGGGAAAAACTGTTTTTT.

This chain uses TRBV5-8 with TRBJ1-1; D possibly corresponds to TRBD1 (6 bases). There are 14 residues in the CDR3. The V gene lost 3 bases and the J gene lost 6 bases, with 15 bases spanning the gap. Germline CDR1 SGHTS, CDR2 YDEGEE. The CDR3 is CASSSYREGPEAFF. CDR3 nucleotides: TGTGCCAGCAGCTCCTACAGGGAGGGCCCTGAAGCTTTCTTT.

This clone was seen a handful of times. The CDR3 DNA sequence: TGCAGCGTTGAAGTAGTCAGGGGAGATACGCAGTATTTT. It encodes CSVEVVRGDTQYF. This chain links TRBV29-1 with TRBJ2-3, with a possible D match to TRBD1 (6 bases). V was cut by 1 base and J by 5 bases, with 10 bases left in between. In germline, CDR1 is SQVTM, CDR2 ANQGSEA. The CDR3 is 13 amino acids.

CDR3 loop: CASSLSTGSSYEQYF. The CDR3 region has the DNA TGTGCCAGCAGTTTATCGACAGGGAGCTCCTACGAGCAGTACTTC. The V gene is TRBV27, the J gene TRBJ2-7; 7 bases are shared with TRBD1. Per germline, CDR1 MNHEY and CDR2 SMNVEV (reference sequence). J lost 0 bases, V lost 0 bases, and 2 bases had no gene match. The CDR3 runs 15 residues.

The chain combines TRBV2 with TRBJ1-4; D gene unclear. The V end lost 6 bases, the J end lost 0 bases, and 11 bases lay between the germline ends. CDR1 is SNHLY and CDR2 is FYNNEI in the germline V gene. This CDR3 has 15 residues. The CDR3 DNA reads TGTGCCAGCAGATCGGACCGAGCAACTAATGAAAAACTGTTTTTT. This gives the protein CASRSDRATNEKLFF.

The chain carries TRBV7-6 and TRBJ2-7; D remains ambiguous. The germline V gene has CDR1 SGHVS and CDR2 FNYEAQ. This CDR3 has 12 residues. Deletions cut 4 bases from V and 5 bases from J, with 9 bases between. The CDR3 nucleotides are TGTGCCAGCAGCTCGAAGTGGGACGAGCAGTACTTC. It specifies CASSSKWDEQYF.

In its sample, this clone was seen a few times. V is TRBV29-1 and J is TRBJ1-1; perhaps TRBD1 as D (6 bases). The germline V gene encodes CDR1 SQVTM and CDR2 ANQGSEA. The V and J ends lost 6 bases and 0 bases respectively, with 17 bases between them. CDR3 length equals 15 residues. The CDR3 region is CSVQIPGTLNTEAFF. The CDR3 coding sequence is TGCAGCGTCCAAATCCCCGGGACACTGAACACTGAAGCTTTCTTT.

This clone was detected once. The chain links TRBV29-1 to TRBJ1-1, with D maybe TRBD1 (6 bases). Trimming stripped 5 bases from V and 8 bases from J, with 12 bases between. The CDR3 has 11 amino acids. Germline lookup yields CDR1 SQVTM and CDR2 ANQGSEA. The CDR3 nucleotides read TGCAGCGTTAGGGGGAGCGCGGAAGCTTTCTTT. It yields the protein CSVRGSAEAFF.

Concerning this clone itself: The sample carries other DNA sequences with the same CDR3. The chain carries TRBV5-4 and TRBJ1-1; D call uncertain. Trimming removed 0 bases from V and 2 bases from J, with 8 bases in between. The CDR3 contains 14 residues. In germline, CDR1 is SGHNT, CDR2 YYREEE (reference sequence). The CDR3 loop is CASSLDGRNTEAFF. CDR3 sequence (DNA): TGTGCCAGCAGCTTGGATGGCAGAAACACTGAAGCTTTCTTT.

This clone was seen a single time. V is TRBV15 and J is TRBJ2-7; TRBD2 aligns across 9 bases. Germline CDR1 and CDR2: LNHNV and YYDKDF (reference sequence). CDR3 length: 15 amino acids. V dropped 8 bases and J dropped 4; count of bases not matched to a gene: 12. CDR3 protein: CATGPASGNLYEQYF. The DNA for the CDR3 is TGTGCCACCGGACCTGCTAGCGGGAATCTTTACGAGCAGTACTTC.

The chain carries TRBV10-2 and TRBJ2-7; perhaps TRBD2 as D (5 bases). Trimming cost V 4 bases and J 0 bases, with 7 bases left between them. The CDR3 is 13 amino acids. Germline-derived CDR1 and CDR2 are WSHSY and SAAADI. The CDR3 nucleotides are TGCGCCAGCAGTGTTGGGAGCTCCTACGAGCAGTACTTC. Amino acids: CASSVGSSYEQYF.

This clone was seen only once. The genes are TRBV27 and TRBJ2-7; maybe TRBD2 (5 bases). The V end was cut by 1 base, the J end by 5 bases, with 12 bases between. The CDR3 is made up of 14 amino acids. Germline-derived CDR1 and CDR2 are MNHEY and SMNVEV (reference sequence). The CDR3 here is CASSLLLDTNEQYF. The CDR3 DNA sequence: TGTGCCAGCAGTTTATTACTAGACACGAACGAGCAGTACTTC.

The rearrangement links TRBV4-1 to TRBJ1-1; no reliable D call. In germline, CDR1 is MGHRA, CDR2 YSYEKL. V lost 3 bases, J lost 5 bases, and 10 bases lay in between. The CDR3 is 13 residues long. The CDR3 DNA sequence: TGCGCCAGCAGCCACGGCAGTGGGACTGAAGCTTTCTTT. It specifies CASSHGSGTEAFF.

The gene calls are TRBV5-1 and TRBJ2-7, with 9 bases aligning to TRBD1. Germline loops: CDR1 SGHRS, CDR2 YFSETQ. V dropped 4 bases and J dropped 4; count of bases not matched to a gene: 9. The CDR3 is 15 amino acids. CDR3 sequence: CASSRPGQGVYEQYF. In DNA, the CDR3 is TGCGCCAGCAGCAGGCCGGGACAGGGAGTGTACGAGCAGTACTTC.

This chain connects TRBV27 to TRBJ2-7; the D is unclear. The V end was cut by 5 bases, the J end by 5 bases, with 13 bases between. In germline, CDR1 is MNHEY, CDR2 SMNVEV (reference sequence). CDR3 length: 13 residues. The CDR3 sequence: CASSIQTTHEQYF. Here the CDR3 DNA reads TGTGCCAGCAGTATTCAAACTACTCACGAGCAGTACTTC.

This clone was counted once. The V call is TRBV11-3, the J call TRBJ2-5; D not resolved. Trimming took off 5 bases at V and 1 base at J, with 17 bases between the two ends. The CDR3 is 16 amino acids. The germline V gene encodes CDR1 SGHNT and CDR2 YENEEA. CDR3 residues: CASSRAWAGPQETQYF. CDR3 coding DNA: TGTGCCAGCAGCAGAGCATGGGCAGGACCCCAAGAGACCCAGTACTTC.

V gene TRBV27 combines with J gene TRBJ2-1; weak D call: TRBD1 (5 bases). The CDR3 runs 12 residues. V lost 6 bases and J 8 bases, leaving 11 bases between the germline ends. Germline V gives CDR1 MNHEY, CDR2 SMNVEV (reference sequence). The CDR3 loop is CASSPGFDEQFF. The CDR3 region has the DNA TGTGCCAGCAGCCCAGGGTTTGATGAGCAGTTCTTC.

The rearrangement links TRBV9 to TRBJ2-1; D not resolved. The V and J ends lost 0 bases and 2 bases respectively, with 18 bases between them. The CDR3 sequence is 18 residues long. Per germline, CDR1 SGDLS and CDR2 YYNGEE. CDR3 coding DNA: TGTGCCAGCAGCGTAGGGGCCGCGACGGCTATGACCTACAATGAGCAGTTCTTC. This sequence encodes CASSVGAATAMTYNEQFF. Full variable domain (missing parts from reference TRBV9 and TRBJ2-1): DSGVTQTPKHLITATGQRVTLRCSPRSGDLSVYWYQQSLDQGLQFLIQYYNGEERAKGNILERFSAQQFPDLHSELNLSSLELGDSALYFCASSVGAATAMTYNEQFFGPGTRLTVL.

This rearrangement joins TRBV27 to TRBJ2-1; TRBD1 might be the D (5 bases). Germline assignment: CDR1 MNHEY and CDR2 SMNVEV (reference sequence). Trimming pared 3 bases from V and 10 bases from J, leaving 10 bases between. The CDR3 has 12 amino acids. CDR3 sequence: CASSFWGREQFF. The CDR3 coding sequence is TGTGCCAGCAGTTTTTGGGGCCGCGAGCAGTTCTTC.

The gene calls are TRBV4-2 and TRBJ2-5; TRBD2 aligns across 9 bases. Germline values: CDR1 LGHNA, CDR2 YNFKEQ. There are 15 residues in the CDR3. V lost 1 base and J lost 1; bases outside the gene matches: 1. CDR3 DNA sequence: TGTGCCAGCAGCCAAGGACTAGCGGCCCAAGAGACCCAGTACTTC. Residues: CASSQGLAAQETQYF.